The 17 T cell receptor beta chains listed next were all sequenced from one sample in a study of CD8 T cells in ankylosing spondylitis. Each CDR3 protein gets one entry after TCRdb re-called the 5' RACE reads with MiXCR. The repertoire holds 210,000 or so distinct CDR3 sequences, with more than 25% as singletons. The specimen was blood, either unsorted or a sorted T cell fraction (not recorded which). These receptors came from a male donor with ankylosing spondylitis or in good health (not recorded which).

This clonotype was recorded a few times. V gene TRBV5-1 combines with J gene TRBJ2-3, with TRBD1 matching 8 bases. J gave up 1 base and V 5 bases, and 9 bases lay outside the gene matches. This CDR3 region has 16 residues. Germline values: CDR1 SGHRS, CDR2 YFSETQ. The DNA for the CDR3 is TGCGCCAGCAGGACAGACAGGGGTACGGGCACAGATACGCAGTATTTT. Its protein product is CASRTDRGTGTDTQYF.

This clonotype occurred many times. The chain recombines TRBV28 with TRBJ1-6, with D tentatively TRBD1 (6 bases). CDR1 MDHEN and CDR2 SYDVKM come from the germline V gene. The V gene lost 8 bases and the J gene lost 10 bases, with 18 bases spanning the gap. CDR3 length equals 14 residues. In nucleotides, the CDR3 is TGTGCCAGCGGGGCCCTACAGGGAAGCTCACCCCTCCACTTT. Translated, it gives CASGALQGSSPLHF. Supplemented by reference TRBV28 and TRBJ1-6, the full variable domain reads DVKVTQSSRYLVKRTGEKVFLECVQDMDHENMFWYRQDPGLGLRLIYFSYDVKMKEKGDIPEGYSVSREKKERFSLILESASTNQTSMYLCASGALQGSSPLHFGNGTRLTVT.

This clonotype has only one observation. V usage is TRBV20-1 and J usage is TRBJ2-2, with D perhaps TRBD2 (6 bases). CDR3 length: 12 residues. Germline CDR1 is DFQATT and CDR2 is SNEGSKA (reference sequence). The V and J ends lost 5 bases and 7 bases respectively, with 11 bases between them. In DNA, the CDR3 is TGCAGTGCTCAAGGGAGGCTCGGGGAGCTGTTTTTT. Amino acids: CSAQGRLGELFF.

The sample holds many counts of this clonotype. The chain joins TRBV20-1 to TRBJ2-1; the D gene is possibly TRBD1 (5 bases). Germline CDR1 DFQATT, CDR2 SNEGSKA (reference sequence). Trimming pared 4 bases from V and 1 base from J, leaving 11 bases between. CDR3 length equals 14 residues. In nucleotides, the CDR3 is TGCAGTGCTACCAAAAGGGGATCCTACAATGAGCAGTTCTTC. Translation gives CSATKRGSYNEQFF.

The chain couples TRBV6-5 to TRBJ2-1, with 10 bases fitting TRBD2. V lost 2 bases to trimming and J lost 9 bases; unmatched junction nucleotides: 4. CDR1 and CDR2 (germline): MNHEY, SVGAGI. The CDR3 runs to 14 residues. In DNA, the CDR3 is TGTGCCAGCAGTTACCTAGCGGGAGTTGCTGAGCAGTTCTTC. It codes for CASSYLAGVAEQFF.

This clonotype was observed many times. V is TRBV5-6 and J is TRBJ1-1; 7 positions match TRBD1. Germline loops: CDR1 SGHDT, CDR2 YYEEEE. The V segment lost 4 bases and the J segment 4 bases; nucleotides outside the gene matches: 10. This CDR3 region has 15 residues. This CDR3 is CASSGRDRILTEAFF. CDR3 coding DNA: TGTGCCAGCAGCGGCCGGGACAGAATTCTCACTGAAGCTTTCTTT.

This clonotype was counted at least ten times. J is TRBJ2-7 and V is TRBV5-1; tentative D call: TRBD2 (5 bases). V gave up 4 bases and J gave up 4 bases, with 24 bases separating them. This CDR3 spans 17 amino acids. Per germline, CDR1 SGHRS and CDR2 YFSETQ. The DNA of the CDR3 is TGCGCCAGCAGCGAAGGACTCAGCCCCACTTCCTTATACGAGCAGTACTTC. Translated: CASSEGLSPTSLYEQYF.

This clonotype showed up just a few times. The chain joins TRBV6-1 to TRBJ1-1, with D perhaps TRBD1 (5 bases). CDR1 and CDR2 (germline): MNHNS, SASEGT. V lost 6 bases to trimming and J lost 7 bases, with 15 bases between them. The CDR3 totals 13 residues. This CDR3 reads CASSPWGDFEAFF. In nucleotides, the CDR3 is TGTGCCAGCAGCCCCTGGGGGGATTTTGAAGCTTTCTTT.

The chain carries TRBV4-2 and TRBJ2-1; 9 nucleotides align to TRBD1. Germline CDR1 and CDR2: LGHNA and YNFKEQ. The CDR3 extends over 15 amino acids. J gave up 8 bases and V 4 bases, and 9 bases lay outside the gene matches. CDR3 sequence (DNA): TGTGCCAGCAGCCCAGATATGGACAGGGGCTATGAGCAGTTCTTC. The encoded protein is CASSPDMDRGYEQFF.

V and J are TRBV4-3 and TRBJ2-7; a weak D match, TRBD2 (6 bases). CDR3 length: 15 residues. Germline CDR1 LGHNA, CDR2 YSLEER. The V and J ends lost 0 bases and 3 bases respectively, with 12 bases between them. The CDR3 loop reads CASSQERGLRYEQYF. CDR3 bases: TGCGCCAGCAGCCAAGAGAGAGGACTACGCTACGAGCAGTACTTC.

This clonotype came up many times. The rearrangement joins TRBV28 to TRBJ1-1, with a possible D match to TRBD1 (6 bases). CDR3 size: 16 residues. The germline V gene has CDR1 MDHEN and CDR2 SYDVKM. V lost 1 base to trimming and J lost 2 bases, with 14 bases between them. The CDR3 protein is CASSLLTRQVNTEAFF. The CDR3 nucleotides read TGTGCCAGCAGTTTATTAACCAGACAGGTTAACACTGAAGCTTTCTTT.

The chain joins TRBV20-1 to TRBJ2-3, with TRBD2 matching over 10 bases. CDR1 and CDR2 (germline): DFQATT, SNEGSKA (reference sequence). The CDR3 consists of 15 residues. V shed 5 bases, J shed 5 bases, and the junction held 10 bases outside the gene matches. CDR3 sequence: CSAWRSGRAEDTQYF. In nucleotides, the CDR3 is TGCAGTGCTTGGAGAAGCGGGAGGGCAGAAGATACGCAGTATTTT.

The sample holds a few counts of this clonotype. This chain connects TRBV2 to TRBJ2-5, with D perhaps matching TRBD2 (5 bases). The germline V and J ends were trimmed by 6 bases and 2 bases, with 10 bases remaining between them. Germline V lookup: CDR1 SNHLY, CDR2 FYNNEI. The CDR3 consists of 13 residues. The CDR3 region is CASRGTRQETQYF. Written as DNA, the CDR3 is TGTGCCAGCAGGGGTACTAGACAAGAGACCCAGTACTTC.

The CDR3 nucleotides read TGCGCCAGCAGCCAAGATGGTTACGCGGGGGAGACCCAGTACTTC. Its translation is CASSQDGYAGETQYF. The chain uses TRBV4-3 and TRBJ2-5; TRBD2 might be the D (6 bases). V was clipped by 0 bases and J by 5 bases, with 13 bases between them. The germline V gene has CDR1 LGHNA and CDR2 YSLEER. The CDR3 totals 15 residues.

V and J are TRBV5-1 and TRBJ2-5, with 10 bases aligning to TRBD1. V dropped 4 bases and J dropped 5; count of bases not matched to a gene: 8. The CDR3 consists of 15 residues. Germline V CDR1 and CDR2: SGHRS, YFSETQ. The CDR3 sequence: CASSTQTGGGETQYF. In nucleotides, the CDR3 is TGCGCCAGCAGCACACAGACAGGGGGCGGGGAGACCCAGTACTTC.

This clonotype was seen ten or more times. The chain carries TRBV12-3 or TRBV12-4 and TRBJ1-5; D gene ambiguous. The CDR3 is 12 amino acids. Trimming shortened V by 6 bases and J by 3 bases, and 6 bases separated the two germline ends. CDR3 loop: CASSQLNQPQHF. DNA for the CDR3: TGTGCCAGCAGCCAGCTCAATCAGCCCCAGCATTTT.

This clonotype was recorded many times. The CDR3 spells CSARGTGGSDQPQHF. The CDR3, as DNA: TGCAGTGCCCGGGGGACAGGAGGGTCCGATCAGCCCCAGCATTTT. The rearrangement links TRBV20-1 to TRBJ1-5; 8 nucleotides agree with TRBD1. Trimming at V came to 6 bases and at J to 5 bases, leaving 12 bases not matched to a gene. The CDR3 runs 15 residues. CDR1 and CDR2 from the germline V gene are DFQATT and SNEGSKA (reference sequence).